The rows below give T cell receptor beta chains drawn from one sample of a study of regulatory T cells in long-lasting Graves disease. TCRdb re-analysed the multiplex PCR reads in MiXCR, keeping a single row per CDR3 protein. The sample records hundreds of thousands of distinct CDR3 sequences, about 20% being singletons. Sample: peripheral blood mononuclear cells (PBMCs), taken when the disease was refractory, from a patient treated with antithyroid drugs. Receptor source: a female donor with Graves disease. CDR3s include the opening cysteine and the closing phenylalanine or tryptophan. D genes are given only for firm matches. Clone size is stated in some rows and not others, as once, few, many or a class when expanded.

d_gene	v_gene	abundance	j_gene	CDR3nt	CDR3aa
TRBD1	TRBV9	NA	TRBJ2-7	TGTGCCAGCAGCGCCGGATTACTGACAGGGGGAGTCGAGCAGTACTTC	CASSAGLLTGGVEQYF
TRBD2	TRBV2	many	TRBJ2-7	TGTGCCAGCAGTGGGACTAGCTCACCCTCCTACGAGCAGTACTTC	CASSGTSSPSYEQYF
NA	TRBV11-3	NA	TRBJ1-2	TGTGCCAGCAGCTTAGATCGAGGAAACCACTATGGCTACACCTTC	CASSLDRGNHYGYTF
NA	TRBV6-2/TRBV6-3	many	TRBJ2-5	TGTGCCAGCAGTTACTCGGGGGGCAGAGCTCAAGAGACCCAGTACTTC	CASSYSGGRAQETQYF
NA	TRBV3-1	NA	TRBJ1-2	TGTGCCAGCAGCCAAGTCTTTCCAGATTCGGTTGGCTACACCTTC	CASSQVFPDSVGYTF
TRBD1	TRBV6-1	few	TRBJ2-5	TGTGCCAGCAGGCAACAGGGGGTGGAGACCCAGTACTTC	CASRQQGVETQYF
TRBD2	TRBV3-1	NA	TRBJ2-7	TGTGCCAGCAGCCAAGGAAGACTAGCGGGAGGTTCCTACGAGCAGTACTTC	CASSQGRLAGGSYEQYF
TRBD1	TRBV5-1	few	TRBJ1-2	TGCGCCAGCAGCGTCCAGGGGGCTCACTATGGCTACACCTTC	CASSVQGAHYGYTF
NA	TRBV18	few	TRBJ1-1	TGTGCCAGCTCACCTCGACAAAACGGGAACACTGAAGCTTTCTTT	CASSPRQNGNTEAFF
TRBD2	TRBV29-1	few	TRBJ2-7	TGCAGCGCCCGCCCCGGGGAGGGCGAGCAGTACTTC	CSARPGEGEQYF
NA	TRBV6-1	many	TRBJ2-2	TGTGCCACCATGGGGGTTCGCGCGATCACCGGGGAGCTGTTTTTT	CATMGVRAITGELFF
TRBD1	TRBV5-1	few	TRBJ1-1	TGCGCCAGCAGCTTGGGGGGAACAGGGGAGAGAGCTTTCTTT	CASSLGGTGERAFF
NA	TRBV4-1	many	TRBJ1-1	TGCGCCAGCAGAGACTCAGGGCGGAACACTGAAGCTTTCTTT	CASRDSGRNTEAFF
NA	TRBV6-1	many	TRBJ2-6	TGTGCCGTCCTCCACCTCCCGGCTGGGGCCAACGTCCTGACTTTC	CAVLHLPAGANVLTF
NA	TRBV11-2	many	TRBJ1-1	TGTGCCAGCAGCTCCGATTACAGGGAGAACACTGAAGCTTTCTTT	CASSSDYRENTEAFF
NA	TRBV20-1	NA	TRBJ2-2	TGCAGTGCTAGGGATCTCCAGGGGAAGGCCGGGGAGCTGTTTTTT	CSARDLQGKAGELFF
NA	TRBV28	NA	TRBJ2-7	TGTGCCACCTCTACCCACACTTCCTACGAGCAGTACTTC	CATSTHTSYEQYF
NA	TRBV20-1	NA	TRBJ1-5	TGCAGTGCTAGTGCAGGCAATCAGCCCCAGCATTTT	CSASAGNQPQHF
NA	TRBV24-1	many	TRBJ2-2	TGTGCCACCAGTGATTTTGGGGACCGAGTTGACGGGAACACCGGGGAGCTGTTTTTT	CATSDFGDRVDGNTGELFF
NA	TRBV6-2/TRBV6-3	NA	TRBJ1-1	TGTGCCAGCAGTGGTTTTTTCACTGAAGCTTTCTTT	CASSGFFTEAFF
TRBD2	TRBV14	NA	TRBJ2-1	TGTGCCAGCAGCCAAGGGCAGCGGGAGGGCCGAAATGAGCAGTTCTTC	CASSQGQREGRNEQFF
NA	TRBV4-1	NA	TRBJ2-2	TGCGCCAGCAGCCAAGAGGAAGGGACCGGGGAGCTGTTTTTT	CASSQEEGTGELFF
NA	TRBV12-3/TRBV12-4	many	TRBJ2-2	TGTGCCAGCAGTTTTGGCCGGGACTTAACCACCGGGGAGCTGTTTTTT	CASSFGRDLTTGELFF
NA	TRBV30	NA	TRBJ2-6	TGTGCCTGGAATAGGGCTGGGGCCAACGTCCTGACTTTC	CAWNRAGANVLTF
NA	TRBV5-1	NA	TRBJ2-4	TGCGCCAGCAGCCAAAACCAGGGGGCCAAAAACATTCAGTACTTC	CASSQNQGAKNIQYF
TRBD2	TRBV6-2/TRBV6-3	NA	TRBJ2-2	TGTGCCAGCAGTTACCTTACTAGCGGGGTGAACACCGGGGAGCTGTTTTTT	CASSYLTSGVNTGELFF
NA	TRBV4-1	NA	TRBJ1-5	TGCGCCAGCAGCCAAGGTGGGTGGGATGACGGCAATCAGCCCCAGCATTTT	CASSQGGWDDGNQPQHF
TRBD1	TRBV27	many	TRBJ2-7	TGTGCCAGCAGTTTCGACAGGGGGGGCCACGAGCAGTACTTC	CASSFDRGGHEQYF
NA	TRBV28	many	TRBJ1-5	TGTGCCAGCATCCAACCCCCAGGAGGGCATTATAGCAATCAGCCCCAGCATTTT	CASIQPPGGHYSNQPQHF
NA	TRBV2	many	TRBJ2-7	TGTGCCAGCAATAGATACGTCTCGGCCTACGAGCAGTACTTC	CASNRYVSAYEQYF
TRBD1	TRBV12-3/TRBV12-4	few	TRBJ1-2	TGTGCCAGCAGTTTTGTTAAGGGGGCTGCTCCCTATGGCTACACCTTC	CASSFVKGAAPYGYTF
TRBD1	TRBV11-2	many	TRBJ1-6	TGTGCCAGCAGCTTCGGGACAGGGGGCCTGAATTCACCCCTCCACTTT	CASSFGTGGLNSPLHF
NA	TRBV13	many	TRBJ2-7	TGTGCCAGCAGCCCCTCCGTTAGCTCCTACGAGCAGTACTTC	CASSPSVSSYEQYF
NA	TRBV9	few	TRBJ1-4	TGTGCCAGCAGCGTATCACCGGGACCGTCTAATGAAAAACTGTTTTTT	CASSVSPGPSNEKLFF
TRBD1	TRBV4-1	NA	TRBJ1-5	TGCGCCAGCAGCCATGGGACAGGGAGCAATCAGCCCCAGCATTTT	CASSHGTGSNQPQHF
NA	TRBV7-8	few	TRBJ1-5	TGTGCCAGCAGCTCCTTGGACCGGTCCCAGCATTTT	CASSSLDRSQHF
TRBD2	TRBV7-2	NA	TRBJ2-5	TGTGCCAGCAGCCGAGACTCGGGGACTAGCGGGAGACCCGGGGACTTC	CASSRDSGTSGRPGDF
NA	TRBV30	few	TRBJ1-5	TGTGCCTGGAGTGTTCGTGGGGTAGGCAATCAGCCCCAGCATTTT	CAWSVRGVGNQPQHF
NA	TRBV7-3	NA	TRBJ2-5	TGTGCCAGCAGCTTAAGCTCCGGGAGCGAGACCCAGTACTTC	CASSLSSGSETQYF
TRBD2	TRBV12-3/TRBV12-4	many	TRBJ2-7	TGTGCCAGCAGTCCAGAGACTAGCGGGGTTTTACTGTCTTACGAGCAGTACTTC	CASSPETSGVLLSYEQYF
TRBD1	TRBV20-1	many	TRBJ2-7	TGCAGTGCAAACGATCCGGGACAGGGGGTATCCGAGCAGTACTTC	CSANDPGQGVSEQYF
NA	TRBV7-9	NA	TRBJ2-7	TGTGCCAGCAGCCCGAGTAGCGGAGGGGAGTACTTC	CASSPSSGGEYF
TRBD1	TRBV28	NA	TRBJ1-6	TGTGCCAGCACCAGGACAGGGTCTGGTTCACCCCTCCACTTT	CASTRTGSGSPLHF
NA	TRBV18	many	TRBJ2-5	TGTGCCAGCTCACCATGGACAGCCCAAGAGACCCAGTACTTC	CASSPWTAQETQYF
NA	TRBV28	many	TRBJ2-2	TGTGCCAGCAGTCCCGACTTCGTGGGGGAGCTGTTTTTT	CASSPDFVGELFF
NA	TRBV7-2	few	TRBJ2-7	TGTGCCAGCAGCTTCCGGACCGCCGCCGAGCAGTACTTC	CASSFRTAAEQYF
TRBD1	TRBV6-1	many	TRBJ1-4	TGTGCCAGCTCAGTTTGGACAGGGGATCAGGATGAAAAACTGTTTTTT	CASSVWTGDQDEKLFF
NA	TRBV6-2/TRBV6-3	NA	TRBJ1-1	TGTGCCATCTTACCTCCGGGCAGCGGGACTGAAGCTTTCTTT	CAILPPGSGTEAFF
NA	TRBV6-1	NA	TRBJ2-4	TGTGCCAGCAGTCCTACCCCGACTAGGCTACCAAACATTCAGTACTTC	CASSPTPTRLPNIQYF
NA	TRBV12-3/TRBV12-4	many	TRBJ1-2	TGTGCCAGCAGTTTAGGGGGACGTTGGACCATGGGCTACACCTTC	CASSLGGRWTMGYTF
TRBD2	TRBV12-3/TRBV12-4	few	TRBJ2-5	TGTGCCAGCAGTTCAGCGGGGGGGCCAGGAGAGACCCAGTACTTC	CASSSAGGPGETQYF
NA	TRBV6-5	NA	TRBJ2-2	TGTGCCAGCAGTTACTCCCGGCGGGGCGGCACCGGGGAGCTGTTTTTT	CASSYSRRGGTGELFF
NA	TRBV20-1	NA	TRBJ1-2	TGCAGTGCCCCCGGGACAACTGCGGGCTACACCTTC	CSAPGTTAGYTF
TRBD1	TRBV11-3	many	TRBJ1-2	TGTGCCAGCAGCAACCGGGACAGGGTTGTTGGCTACACCTTC	CASSNRDRVVGYTF
NA	TRBV5-6	many	TRBJ1-6	TGTGCCAGCAGCGGGGGGGAGCTTCATAATTCACCCCTCCACTTT	CASSGGELHNSPLHF
TRBD1	TRBV6-1	few	TRBJ1-1	TGTGCCAGCAGTCGCCCAGGGGGGTCTGAAGCTTTCTTT	CASSRPGGSEAFF
NA	TRBV6-1	NA	TRBJ1-2	TGTGCCAGCAGCCCTACGGTGAACTATGGCTACACCTTC	CASSPTVNYGYTF